The 5 T cell receptor beta chains listed next were all sequenced from one sample in a study of tumour-infiltrating T cells in Burkitt lymphoma. Clones were read by immunoSEQ multiplex PCR, and TCRdb kept only the in-frame ones, dropping some. The sample lists some 15,000 clones, 30% occurring once. The source material was tumor tissue. The source of these receptors is a human donor with diffuse large B-cell lymphoma.

The DNA of the CDR3 is TGTGCCAGCAGCAAAGGCCCAGCCGGAAACACCATATATTTT. Amino acids: CASSKGPAGNTIYF. The genes are TRBV7-9 and TRBJ1-3; D is unresolved. The CDR3 is 14 residues long. The V gene lost 5 bases and the J gene lost 4 bases, with 12 bases spanning the gap. Germline lookup yields CDR1 SEHNR and CDR2 FQNEAQ (reference sequence).

By its share, this clone is medium-sized (0.01 to 0.1%). The genes are TRBV7-8 and TRBJ2-7; D might be TRBD1 or TRBD2, each matching 5 bases. This CDR3 region has 12 residues. CDR1 and CDR2 from the germline V gene are SGHVS and FQNEAQ. V lost 1 base and J 5 bases, leaving 6 bases between the germline ends. CDR3 loop: CASSLVGDEQYF. DNA for the CDR3: TGTGCCAGCAGCTTAGTGGGGGACGAGCAGTACTTC.

This clone counts as medium-sized. This chain links TRBV6-5 with TRBJ2-1; no clear D. Trimming cost V 2 bases and J 7 bases, with 6 bases left between them. Germline lookup yields CDR1 MNHEY and CDR2 SVGAGI. The CDR3 contains 12 residues. CDR3 coding DNA: TGTGCCAGCAGTTACGGCGGTAATGAGCAGTTCTTC. It specifies CASSYGGNEQFF.

J is TRBJ1-1 and V is TRBV5-1; no firm D call. This CDR3 comprises 14 residues. Germline V lookup: CDR1 SGHRS, CDR2 YFSETQ. V lost 0 bases and J 3 bases, leaving 9 bases between the germline ends. CDR3 DNA: TGCGCCAGCAGCTTGGCCAGGTACGACACTGAAGCTTTCTTT. Translation: CASSLARYDTEAFF. Using reference TRBV5-1 and TRBJ1-1 for the parts outside the CDR3, the full variable domain is KAGVTQTPRYLIKTRGQQVTLSCSPISGHRSVSWYQQTPGQGLQFLFEYFSETQRNKGNFPGRFSGRQFSNSRSEMNVSTLELGDSALYLCASSLARYDTEAFFGQGTRLTVV.

This chain uses TRBV6-6 with TRBJ1-2, with D tentatively TRBD1 (6 bases). This CDR3 comprises 12 residues. V gave up 2 bases and J gave up 6 bases, with 7 bases separating them. The germline CDR1 and CDR2 sequences are MNHNY and SVGAGI (reference sequence). The DNA for the CDR3 is TGTGCCAGCAGTTACCCAGGGGATGGCTACACCTTC. It is translated as CASSYPGDGYTF.